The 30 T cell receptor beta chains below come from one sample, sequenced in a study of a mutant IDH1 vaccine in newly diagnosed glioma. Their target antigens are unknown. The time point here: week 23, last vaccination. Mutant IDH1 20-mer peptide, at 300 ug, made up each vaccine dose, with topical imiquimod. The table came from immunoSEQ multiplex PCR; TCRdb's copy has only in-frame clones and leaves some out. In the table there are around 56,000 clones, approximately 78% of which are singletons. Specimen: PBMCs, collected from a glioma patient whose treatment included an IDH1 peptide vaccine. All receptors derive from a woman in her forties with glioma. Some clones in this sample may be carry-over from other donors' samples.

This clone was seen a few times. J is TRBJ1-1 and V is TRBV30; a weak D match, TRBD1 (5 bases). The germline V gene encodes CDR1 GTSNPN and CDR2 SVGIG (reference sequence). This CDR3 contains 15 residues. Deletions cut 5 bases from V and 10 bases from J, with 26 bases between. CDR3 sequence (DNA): TGTGCCTGGGGGGCAGGAAGTTCCACGATCCCCCGAGCTTTCTTT. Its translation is CAWGAGSSTIPRAFF.

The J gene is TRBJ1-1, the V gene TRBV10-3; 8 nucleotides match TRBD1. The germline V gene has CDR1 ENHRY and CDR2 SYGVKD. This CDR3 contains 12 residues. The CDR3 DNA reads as TGTGTCTCGACAGGGGTGAACACTGAAGCTTTCTTT. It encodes CVSTGVNTEAFF.

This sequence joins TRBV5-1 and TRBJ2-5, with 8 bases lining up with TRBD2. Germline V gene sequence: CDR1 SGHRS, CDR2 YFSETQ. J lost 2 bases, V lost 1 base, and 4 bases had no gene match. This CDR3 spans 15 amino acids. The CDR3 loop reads CASSLTGGAQETQYF. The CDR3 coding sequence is TGCGCCAGCAGCTTGACGGGGGGGGCTCAAGAGACCCAGTACTTC.

Here the CDR3 reads CASKRRGNQPQHF. DNA of the CDR3: TGTGCCAGCAAACGTAGGGGCAATCAGCCCCAGCATTTT. This chain connects TRBV2 to TRBJ1-5; D unclear. The length of the CDR3 is 13 residues. V was cut by 7 bases and J by 2 bases, with 9 bases left in between. Germline-derived CDR1 and CDR2 are SNHLY and FYNNEI.

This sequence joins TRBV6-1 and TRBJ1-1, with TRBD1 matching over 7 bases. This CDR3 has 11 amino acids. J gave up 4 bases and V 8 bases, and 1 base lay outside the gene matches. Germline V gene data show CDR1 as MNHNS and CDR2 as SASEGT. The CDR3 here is CASQGGTEAFF. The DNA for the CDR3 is TGTGCCAGCCAGGGGGGCACTGAAGCTTTCTTT.

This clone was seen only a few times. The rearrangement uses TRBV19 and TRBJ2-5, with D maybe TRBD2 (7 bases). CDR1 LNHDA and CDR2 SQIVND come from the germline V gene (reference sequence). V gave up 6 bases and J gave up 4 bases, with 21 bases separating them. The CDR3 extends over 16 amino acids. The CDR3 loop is CASSLQGGSGRETQYF. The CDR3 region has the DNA TGTGCCAGTAGCCTACAGGGAGGGAGTGGTAGAGAGACCCAGTACTTC.

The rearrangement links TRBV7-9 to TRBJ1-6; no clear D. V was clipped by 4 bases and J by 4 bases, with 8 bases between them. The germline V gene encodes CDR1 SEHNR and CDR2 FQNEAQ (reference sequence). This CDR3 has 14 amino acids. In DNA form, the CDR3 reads TGTGCCAGCAGCTCCGGGCCATATAATTCACCCCTCCACTTT. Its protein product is CASSSGPYNSPLHF.

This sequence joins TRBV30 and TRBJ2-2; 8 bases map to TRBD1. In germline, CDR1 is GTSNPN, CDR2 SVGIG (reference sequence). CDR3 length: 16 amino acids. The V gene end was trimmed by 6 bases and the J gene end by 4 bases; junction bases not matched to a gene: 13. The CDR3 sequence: CACLTERGQVTGELFF. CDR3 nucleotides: TGTGCCTGCCTTACTGAAAGGGGACAGGTCACCGGGGAGCTGTTTTTT.

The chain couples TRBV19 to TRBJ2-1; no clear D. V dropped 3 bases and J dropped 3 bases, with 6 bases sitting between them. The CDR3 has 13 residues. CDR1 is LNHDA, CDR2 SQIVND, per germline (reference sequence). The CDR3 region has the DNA TGTGCCAGTAGTATGAACAACTACAATGAGCAGTTCTTC. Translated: CASSMNNYNEQFF.

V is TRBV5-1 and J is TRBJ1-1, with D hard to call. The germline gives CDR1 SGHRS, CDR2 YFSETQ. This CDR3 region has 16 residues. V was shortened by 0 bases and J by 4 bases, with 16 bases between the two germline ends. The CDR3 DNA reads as TGCGCCAGCAGCTTGGACGGACGCGTTGGAGGCACTGAAGCTTTCTTT. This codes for CASSLDGRVGGTEAFF.

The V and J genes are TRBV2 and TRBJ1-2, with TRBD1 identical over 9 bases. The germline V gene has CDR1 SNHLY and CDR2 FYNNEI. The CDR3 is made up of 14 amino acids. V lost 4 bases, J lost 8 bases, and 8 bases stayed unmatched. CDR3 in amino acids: CASSVLGQGNGYTF. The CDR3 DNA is TGTGCCAGCAGTGTCCTGGGACAGGGAAACGGCTACACCTTC.

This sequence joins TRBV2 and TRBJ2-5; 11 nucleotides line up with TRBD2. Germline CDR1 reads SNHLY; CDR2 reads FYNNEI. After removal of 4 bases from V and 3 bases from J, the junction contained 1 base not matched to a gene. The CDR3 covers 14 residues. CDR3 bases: TGTGCCAGCAGTGTACTAGCGGGGGAAGAGACCCAGTACTTC. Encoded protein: CASSVLAGEETQYF.

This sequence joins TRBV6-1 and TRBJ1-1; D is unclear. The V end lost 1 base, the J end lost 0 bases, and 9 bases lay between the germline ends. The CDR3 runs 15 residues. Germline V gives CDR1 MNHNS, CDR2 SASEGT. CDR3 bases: TGTGCCAGCAGTGAAGAAGCACGGATGAACACTGAAGCTTTCTTT. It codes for CASSEEARMNTEAFF.

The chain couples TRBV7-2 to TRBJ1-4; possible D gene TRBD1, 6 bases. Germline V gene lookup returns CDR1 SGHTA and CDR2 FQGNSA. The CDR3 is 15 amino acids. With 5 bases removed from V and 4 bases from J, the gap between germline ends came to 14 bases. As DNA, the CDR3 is TGTGCCAGCAGCCCTACCGGGACATATAATGAAAAACTGTTTTTT. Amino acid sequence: CASSPTGTYNEKLFF.

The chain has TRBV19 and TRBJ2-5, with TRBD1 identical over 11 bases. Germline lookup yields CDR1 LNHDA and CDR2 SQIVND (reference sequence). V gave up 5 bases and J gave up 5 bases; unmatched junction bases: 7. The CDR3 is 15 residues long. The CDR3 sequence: CASSPGDRGGETQYF. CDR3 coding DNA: TGTGCCAGTAGTCCAGGGGACAGGGGGGGGGAGACCCAGTACTTC.

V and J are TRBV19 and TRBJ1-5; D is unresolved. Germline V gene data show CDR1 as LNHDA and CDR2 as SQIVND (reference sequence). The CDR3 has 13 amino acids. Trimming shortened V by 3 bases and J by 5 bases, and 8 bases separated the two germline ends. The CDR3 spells CASSMGLYQPQHF. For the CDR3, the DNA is TGTGCCAGTAGTATGGGTCTTTATCAGCCCCAGCATTTT.

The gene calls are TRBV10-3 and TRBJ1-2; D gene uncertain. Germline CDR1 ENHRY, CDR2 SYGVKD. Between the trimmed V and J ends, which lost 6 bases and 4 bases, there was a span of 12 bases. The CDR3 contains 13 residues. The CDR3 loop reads CAISREEIYGYTF. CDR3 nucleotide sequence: TGTGCCATCAGCCGGGAGGAGATCTATGGCTACACCTTC.

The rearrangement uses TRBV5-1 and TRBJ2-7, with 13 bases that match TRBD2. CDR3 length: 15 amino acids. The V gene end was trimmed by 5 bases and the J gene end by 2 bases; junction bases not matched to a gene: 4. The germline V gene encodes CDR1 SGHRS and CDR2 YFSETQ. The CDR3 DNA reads TGCGCCAGCAGAGAGGGGACTAGCGGGACCTACGAGCAGTACTTC. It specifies CASREGTSGTYEQYF. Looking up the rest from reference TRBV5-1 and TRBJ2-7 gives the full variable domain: KAGVTQTPRYLIKTRGQQVTLSCSPISGHRSVSWYQQTPGQGLQFLFEYFSETQRNKGNFPGRFSGRQFSNSRSEMNVSTLELGDSALYLCASREGTSGTYEQYFGPGTRLTVT.

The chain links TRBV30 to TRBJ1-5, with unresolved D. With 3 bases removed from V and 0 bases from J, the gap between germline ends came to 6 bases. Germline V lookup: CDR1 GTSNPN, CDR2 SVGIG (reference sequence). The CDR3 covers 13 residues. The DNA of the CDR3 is TGTGCCTGGAGCGCGGATAGCAATCAGCCCCAGCATTTT. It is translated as CAWSADSNQPQHF.

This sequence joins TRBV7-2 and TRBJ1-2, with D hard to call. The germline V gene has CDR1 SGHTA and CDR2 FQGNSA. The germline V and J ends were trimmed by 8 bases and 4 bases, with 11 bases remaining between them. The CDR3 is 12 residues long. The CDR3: CASGLGSYGYTF. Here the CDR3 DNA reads TGTGCCAGCGGACTAGGCAGCTATGGCTACACCTTC.

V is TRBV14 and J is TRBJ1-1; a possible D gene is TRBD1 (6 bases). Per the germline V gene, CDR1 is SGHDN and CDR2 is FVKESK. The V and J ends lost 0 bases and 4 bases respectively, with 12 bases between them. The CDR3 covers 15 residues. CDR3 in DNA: TGTGCCAGCAGCCAAGACAGGGGCAGGATCACTGAAGCTTTCTTT. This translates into CASSQDRGRITEAFF.

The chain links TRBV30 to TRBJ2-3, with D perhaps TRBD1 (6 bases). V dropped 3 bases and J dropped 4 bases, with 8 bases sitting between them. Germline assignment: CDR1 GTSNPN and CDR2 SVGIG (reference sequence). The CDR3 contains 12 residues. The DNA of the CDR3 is TGTGCCTGGAGACAGGGCCCAGATACGCAGTATTTT. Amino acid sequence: CAWRQGPDTQYF.

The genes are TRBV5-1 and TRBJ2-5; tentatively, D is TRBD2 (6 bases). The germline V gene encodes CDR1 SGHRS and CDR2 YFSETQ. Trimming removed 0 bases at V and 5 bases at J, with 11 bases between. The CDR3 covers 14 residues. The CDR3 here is CASSLAREKETQYF. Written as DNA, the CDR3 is TGCGCCAGCAGCTTGGCTCGGGAGAAGGAGACCCAGTACTTC.

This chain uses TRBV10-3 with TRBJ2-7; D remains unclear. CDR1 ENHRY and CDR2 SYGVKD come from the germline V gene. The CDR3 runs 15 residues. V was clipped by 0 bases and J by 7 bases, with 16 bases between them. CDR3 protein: CAISESSQRLEEQYF. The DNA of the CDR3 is TGTGCCATCAGTGAGTCTAGTCAGCGCCTTGAGGAGCAGTACTTC.

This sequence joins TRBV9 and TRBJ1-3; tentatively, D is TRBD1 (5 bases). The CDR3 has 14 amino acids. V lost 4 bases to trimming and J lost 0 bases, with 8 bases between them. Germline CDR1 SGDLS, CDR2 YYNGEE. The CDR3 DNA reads TGTGCCAGCAGCCCGGGGGGCTCTGGAAACACCATATATTTT. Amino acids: CASSPGGSGNTIYF.

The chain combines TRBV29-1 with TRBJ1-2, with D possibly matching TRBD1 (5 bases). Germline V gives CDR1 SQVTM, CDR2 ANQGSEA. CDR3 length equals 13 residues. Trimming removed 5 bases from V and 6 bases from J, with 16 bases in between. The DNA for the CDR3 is TGCAGCGTTCGAGGTGGGAGGGGTCATGGCTACACCTTC. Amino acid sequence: CSVRGGRGHGYTF. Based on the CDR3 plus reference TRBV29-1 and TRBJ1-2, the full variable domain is SAVISQKPSRDICQRGTSLTIQCQVDSQVTMMFWYRQQPGQSLTLIATANQGSEATYESGFVIDKFPISRPNLTFSTLTVSNMSPEDSSIYLCSVRGGRGHGYTFGSGTRLTVV.

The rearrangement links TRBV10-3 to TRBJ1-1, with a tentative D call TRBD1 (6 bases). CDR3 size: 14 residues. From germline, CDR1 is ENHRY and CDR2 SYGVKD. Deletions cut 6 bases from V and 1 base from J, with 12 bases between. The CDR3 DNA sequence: TGTGCCATCAGGGACAGAGAAGCGAACACTGAAGCTTTCTTT. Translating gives CAIRDREANTEAFF.

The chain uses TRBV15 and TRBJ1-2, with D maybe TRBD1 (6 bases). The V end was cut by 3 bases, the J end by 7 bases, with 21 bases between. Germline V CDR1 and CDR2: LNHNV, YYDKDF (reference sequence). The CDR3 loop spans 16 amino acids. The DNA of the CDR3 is TGTGCCACCAGCAGGGGGTGGGAGGGGGTTTCGGGTGGCTACACCTTC. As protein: CATSRGWEGVSGGYTF.

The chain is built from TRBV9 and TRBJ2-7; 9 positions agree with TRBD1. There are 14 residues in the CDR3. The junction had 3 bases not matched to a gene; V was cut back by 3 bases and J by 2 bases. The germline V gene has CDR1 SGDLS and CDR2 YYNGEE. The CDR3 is CASSAGTGTYEQYF. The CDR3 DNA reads TGTGCCAGCAGCGCCGGGACAGGGACCTACGAGCAGTACTTC.

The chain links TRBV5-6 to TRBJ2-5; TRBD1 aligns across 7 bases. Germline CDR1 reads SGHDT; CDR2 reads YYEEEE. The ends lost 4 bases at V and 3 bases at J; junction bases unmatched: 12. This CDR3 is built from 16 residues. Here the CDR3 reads CASSKNPGQRKETQYF. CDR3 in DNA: TGTGCCAGCAGCAAAAACCCGGGACAGAGGAAAGAGACCCAGTACTTC.